This is a list of T cell receptor beta chains from one sample in a study of T cell responses to AZD1222 COVID-19 vaccine. Method: immunoSEQ multiplex PCR; TCRdb's copy keeps in-frame clones and lacks some. Of 100,000 or so clones listed, 85% to 90% are singletons. Source: peripheral blood, taken on day 0 of AZD1222 vaccination. The receptors were sampled from an adult in good health. Each CDR3 is given with its conserved first and last residue. The D gene is left open where the match is weak. Clone size is stated in some rows and not others, as once, few, many or a class when expanded.

size	V	D	J	CDR3	DNA
NA	TRBV7-8	TRBD1	TRBJ1-5	CASRQGNSNQPQHF	TGTGCCAGCAGACAGGGGAATAGCAATCAGCCCCAGCATTTT
NA	TRBV9	TRBD2	TRBJ2-2	CASTDPAGGSPGELFF	TGTGCCAGCACCGACCCTGCGGGGGGGTCCCCCGGGGAGCTGTTTTTT
NA	TRBV21-1	NA	TRBJ2-5	CASSIGLAGGAETQYF	TGTGCCAGCAGCATTGGACTAGCGGGGGGGGCAGAGACCCAGTACTTC
NA	TRBV6-5	NA	TRBJ2-7	CASSPDKARKYF	TGTGCCAGCAGCCCCGACAAGGCCAGGAAGTACTTC
NA	TRBV7-9	NA	TRBJ2-3	CASSYTTDTQYF	TGTGCCAGCAGTTACACCACAGATACGCAGTATTTT
NA	TRBV30	NA	TRBJ2-5	CAWSVRGLKETQYF	TGTGCCTGGAGTGTGAGAGGGCTAAAAGAGACCCAGTACTTC
NA	TRBV5-1	TRBD2	TRBJ2-1	CASRALAGANNEQFF	TGCGCCAGCAGAGCACTAGCGGGGGCCAACAATGAGCAGTTCTTC
NA	TRBV28	NA	TRBJ1-3	CASQDSGNTIYF	TGTGCCTCCCAGGACTCTGGAAACACCATATATTTT
NA	TRBV29-1	TRBD2	TRBJ2-1	CSVGGLAGGMNEQFF	TGCAGCGTCGGTGGACTAGCGGGGGGTATGAATGAGCAGTTCTTC
NA	TRBV6-1	NA	TRBJ1-1	CASSEVGTEAFF	TGTGCCAGCAGTGAAGTTGGAACTGAAGCTTTCTTT
NA	TRBV4-2	TRBD2	TRBJ2-3	CASSQDRYPGLAGGHVNTDTQYF	TGTGCCAGCAGCCAAGACCGATACCCGGGACTAGCGGGGGGGCATGTCAACACAGATACGCAGTATTTT
NA	TRBV5-1	TRBD2	TRBJ2-3	CASSFRGGRGTDTQYF	TGCGCCAGCAGCTTCCGGGGGGGCCGGGGCACAGATACGCAGTATTTT
NA	TRBV6-5	NA	TRBJ2-2	CASSSAGELFF	TGTGCCAGCAGTAGCGCCGGGGAGCTGTTTTTT
NA	TRBV5-1	NA	TRBJ2-1	CASSLGPSYEQFF	TGCGCCAGCAGCTTGGGACCCAGTTATGAGCAGTTCTTC
NA	TRBV6-5	TRBD1	TRBJ1-1	CASSYSKGAGEAFF	TGTGCCAGCAGTTACTCGAAGGGGGCCGGTGAAGCTTTCTTT
NA	TRBV6-6	NA	TRBJ1-5	CASSPKDGQPQHF	TGTGCCAGCAGCCCCAAGGATGGTCAGCCCCAGCATTTT
NA	TRBV11-2	TRBD2	TRBJ2-7	CASSFGGGTYEQYF	TGTGCCAGCAGCTTCGGGGGGGGAACCTACGAGCAGTACTTC
few	TRBV5-6	NA	TRBJ1-4	CASSRDLEKLFF	TGTGCCAGCAGCCGGGACCTTGAAAAACTGTTTTTT
NA	TRBV6-5	NA	TRBJ2-7	CASSYFIPGEDYEQYF	TGTGCCAGCAGTTACTTCATCCCCGGAGAAGACTACGAGCAGTACTTC
once	TRBV19	TRBD1	TRBJ1-1	CASSTGGGTEAFF	TGTGCCAGTAGTACAGGGGGCGGCACTGAAGCTTTCTTT
NA	TRBV27	NA	TRBJ1-4	CASSFVLVPRRTATNEKLFF	TGTGCCAGCAGTTTTGTATTAGTACCCAGGAGGACCGCAACTAATGAAAAACTGTTTTTT
NA	TRBV6-1	NA	TRBJ1-2	CASSEGGSYGYTF	TGTGCCAGCAGTGAAGGGGGGTCCTATGGCTACACCTTC
once	TRBV5-6	NA	TRBJ2-7	CASSLEGYEQYF	TGTGCCAGCAGCTTGGAGGGCTACGAGCAGTACTTC